The 17 T cell receptor beta chains presented below share a single source sample, sequenced in a study of T cell responses to AZD1222 COVID-19 vaccine. This table comes from immunoSEQ multiplex PCR, and its TCRdb copy is limited to in-frame clones, with some not included. This repertoire shows 120,000 or so clones, about 90% found once; its top ten account for less than 6.5%. The specimen comprised peripheral blood, sampled on day 0 of AZD1222 vaccination. The receptors derive from an adult in good health.

Here the CDR3 DNA reads TGTGCCAGCAGCCATGTCGGCAGGCACACCGGGGAGCTGTTTTTT. Translation: CASSHVGRHTGELFF. This chain connects TRBV3-1 (or the pseudogene TRBV3-2) to TRBJ2-2; D remains unclear. The length of the CDR3 is 15 residues. V gave up 3 bases and J gave up 3 bases, with 11 bases separating them. Germline CDR1 reads LGHDT; CDR2 reads YNNKEL (reference sequence).

The J gene is TRBJ1-3, the V gene TRBV5-1; D ambiguous. Trimming took off 4 bases at V and 0 bases at J, with 8 bases between the two ends. CDR3 length equals 14 residues. Germline V CDR1 and CDR2: SGHRS, YFSETQ. The DNA of the CDR3 is TGCGCCAGCAGCATCAGCGGCTCTGGAAACACCATATATTTT. As protein: CASSISGSGNTIYF.

The rearrangement links TRBV6-5 to TRBJ2-5; D is unclear. Germline CDR1 MNHEY, CDR2 SVGAGI. The CDR3 contains 14 residues. V shed 5 bases and J shed 4 bases, with 14 bases lying between them. CDR3 sequence reads: CASSPRQVPETQYF. The CDR3, as DNA: TGTGCCAGCAGTCCAAGGCAGGTTCCAGAGACCCAGTACTTC.

This clone showed up just once. The chain links TRBV10-2 to TRBJ1-1; perhaps TRBD1 as D (5 bases). With 3 bases removed from V and 3 bases from J, the gap between germline ends came to 14 bases. Germline CDR1 reads WSHSY; CDR2 reads SAAADI. The CDR3 runs to 15 residues. The CDR3 protein is CASSDLAGRDTEAFF. The CDR3, as DNA: TGCGCCAGCAGTGATCTTGCAGGGCGGGACACTGAAGCTTTCTTT.

A remark on this clone: The same CDR3 arises from other DNA sequences in this sample as well. This chain connects TRBV19 to TRBJ1-2; unclear D gene. This CDR3 contains 12 residues. The ends were cut back, 3 bases at V and 5 bases at J, with 7 bases in the middle. Germline CDR1 reads LNHDA; CDR2 reads SQIVND (reference sequence). CDR3 in amino acids: CASSISVYGYTF. Written as DNA, the CDR3 is TGTGCCAGTAGTATTTCCGTGTATGGCTACACCTTC.

This chain joins TRBV15 and TRBJ1-4; D call uncertain. The CDR3 has 16 residues. CDR1 LNHNV and CDR2 YYDKDF come from the germline V gene (reference sequence). Trimming removed 1 base from V and 0 bases from J, with 9 bases in between. In nucleotides, the CDR3 is TGTGCCACCAGCAGAGTTCCGGGTGCAACTAATGAAAAACTGTTTTTT. It codes for CATSRVPGATNEKLFF.

This clone was observed once. The chain couples TRBV6-5 to TRBJ2-7; TRBD1 agrees at 8 bases. Per the germline V gene, CDR1 is MNHEY and CDR2 is SVGAGI. The CDR3 runs to 13 residues. V trimming: 2 bases; J trimming: 4 bases; junction bases outside the gene matches: 1. CDR3 nucleotides: TGTGCCAGCAGTTACAGACAGGGGTACGAGCAGTACTTC. It encodes CASSYRQGYEQYF.

This clone was counted a few times. V gene TRBV2 combines with J gene TRBJ2-1; D is possibly TRBD1 (5 bases). The CDR3 is made up of 12 amino acids. The germline V gene has CDR1 SNHLY and CDR2 FYNNEI. Trimming cost V 6 bases and J 8 bases, with 11 bases left between them. The CDR3 nucleotides are TGTGCCAGCAGAGACGACAGAGATGAGCAGTTCTTC. Residues: CASRDDRDEQFF.

This clone was picked up one time. The CDR3 region has the DNA TGTGCCAGCAGCTTAAAAGTAGGGGGGCGCCTTAAAAACACTGAAGCTTTCTTT. Translating gives CASSLKVGGRLKNTEAFF. The chain uses TRBV7-8 and TRBJ1-1, with D possibly being TRBD1 (6 bases). CDR3 length equals 18 residues. V was pared by 2 bases and J by 2 bases, with 21 bases between. Germline assignment: CDR1 SGHVS and CDR2 FQNEAQ.

This chain uses TRBV6-1 with TRBJ1-5; no firm D call. The CDR3 runs to 13 residues. Germline CDR1 is MNHNS and CDR2 is SASEGT. The V end lost 2 bases, the J end lost 5 bases, and 7 bases lay between the germline ends. The CDR3 coding sequence is TGTGCCAGCAGTGAAAGTAAGGATCAGCCCCAGCATTTT. This codes for CASSESKDQPQHF.

V and J are TRBV5-1 and TRBJ2-1; D tentatively fits TRBD1 or TRBD2 (5 bases each). Trimming took off 7 bases at V and 6 bases at J, with 17 bases between the two ends. CDR3 length equals 14 residues. CDR1 and CDR2 (germline): SGHRS, YFSETQ. CDR3 nucleotides: TGCGCCAGCTACCTTACGGGGCCGGGCAATGAGCAGTTCTTC. Protein: CASYLTGPGNEQFF.

In its sample, this clone was seen once. The chain is built from TRBV9 and TRBJ1-6; the D is unclear. Per germline, CDR1 SGDLS and CDR2 YYNGEE. Between the trimmed V and J ends, which lost 0 bases and 9 bases, there was a span of 16 bases. The CDR3 contains 16 residues. Here the CDR3 reads CASSVEEFIPSSPLHF. CDR3 sequence (DNA): TGTGCCAGCAGCGTAGAAGAGTTTATTCCTAGTTCACCCCTCCACTTT.

This chain uses TRBV19 with TRBJ1-5, with D unclear. CDR3 length: 12 amino acids. The germline CDR1 and CDR2 sequences are LNHDA and SQIVND (reference sequence). V was cut by 10 bases and J by 5 bases, with 12 bases left in between. CDR3 sequence: CATRTRDQPQHF. The CDR3 DNA reads TGTGCCACCCGGACCCGTGATCAGCCCCAGCATTTT.

In this sample, this clone turned up a few times. The chain carries TRBV7-9 and TRBJ1-2; 9 nucleotides align to TRBD1. V lost 5 bases to trimming and J lost 4 bases; unmatched junction nucleotides: 11. This CDR3 comprises 16 residues. Germline V gene sequence: CDR1 SEHNR, CDR2 FQNEAQ (reference sequence). CDR3 amino acids: CASSPQTRDRAYGYTF. The CDR3 bases are TGTGCCAGCAGCCCCCAAACCCGGGACAGGGCCTATGGCTACACCTTC.

The rearrangement joins TRBV30 to TRBJ2-5, with 15 bases aligning to TRBD2. The V and J ends lost 0 bases and 5 bases, in that order; junction bases with no gene match: 10. CDR1 GTSNPN and CDR2 SVGIG come from the germline V gene (reference sequence). This CDR3 is 18 amino acids long. CDR3 protein: CAWSVTRTSGRAEETQYF. CDR3 nucleotides: TGTGCCTGGAGTGTAACCCGGACTAGCGGGAGGGCCGAGGAGACCCAGTACTTC.

The chain has TRBV15 and TRBJ1-5; 10 positions match TRBD1. J was trimmed by 7 bases and V by 3 bases; bases with no gene match: 3. The CDR3 covers 14 residues. CDR1 LNHNV and CDR2 YYDKDF come from the germline V gene (reference sequence). The CDR3 loop reads CATSRDRGGQPQHF. In nucleotides, the CDR3 is TGTGCCACCAGCAGGGACAGGGGGGGCCAGCCCCAGCATTTT.

The chain employs TRBV5-1 and TRBJ2-2; D gene uncertain. The germline CDR1 and CDR2 sequences are SGHRS and YFSETQ. This CDR3 contains 14 residues. V was clipped by 0 bases and J by 4 bases, with 7 bases between them. Here the CDR3 DNA reads TGCGCCAGCAGCTTGGATTGGGGCACCGGGGAGCTGTTTTTT. Amino acid sequence: CASSLDWGTGELFF.